This TCR beta chain was recorded in a study of cytomegalovirus exposure and HLA in healthy donors. For the study at large: An earlier analysis found fewer than 120 million unique TCR beta sequences from 200 million or so T cells. General observations from the study: The only immune exposure information that was available was CMV serostatus. Trimming of TCR beta V- and J-genes showed a link, identified in a later analysis, to a missense DCLRE1C variant. Sequencing probably produced one cluster of sequence variants that were highly shared.

The ends lost 0 bases at V and 5 bases at J; junction bases unmatched: 6. This CDR3 is 14 amino acids long. The V gene's germline CDR1 is GTSNPN and CDR2 SVGIG (reference sequence). Primers: 60 Vbeta forward and 13 Jbeta reverse. Assay used: immunoSEQ multiplex PCR; TCRdb lists only in-frame clones, some missing. Its table records some 120,000 clones. Concerning this clone: Its cognate antigen is unknown.

The sequencing input was PBMCs. The genes are TRBV30 and TRBJ2-5, with 7 bases fitting TRBD2. The receptor's source is a man aged 18 to 29 in good health and CMV-seronegative. Here the CDR3 reads CAWSVRAGVETQYF. CDR3 nucleotides: TGTGCCTGGAGTGTACGGGCGGGGGTGGAGACCCAGTACTTC.